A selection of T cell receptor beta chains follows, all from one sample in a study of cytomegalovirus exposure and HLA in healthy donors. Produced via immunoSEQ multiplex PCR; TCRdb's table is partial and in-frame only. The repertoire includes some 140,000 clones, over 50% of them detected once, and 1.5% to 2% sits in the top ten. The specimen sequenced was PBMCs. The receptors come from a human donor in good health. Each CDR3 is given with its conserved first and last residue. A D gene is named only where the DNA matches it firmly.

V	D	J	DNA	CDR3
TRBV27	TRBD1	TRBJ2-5	TGTGCCAGCAGTGCCGGGACAGGGGAGACCCAGTACTTC	CASSAGTGETQYF
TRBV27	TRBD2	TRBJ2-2	TGTGCCAGCAGCCCCCGGGGGCCGGGACTAGCGGGGCTGGCCACCGGGGAGCTGTTTTTT	CASSPRGPGLAGLATGELFF
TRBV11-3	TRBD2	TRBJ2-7	TGTGCCAGCAGCCCGGGACTAGCGGGAGTTCAAGAGCAGTACTTC	CASSPGLAGVQEQYF
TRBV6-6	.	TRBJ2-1	TGTGCCAGCAGTTATCCCAGACTCGCGCAGTTCTTC	CASSYPRLAQFF
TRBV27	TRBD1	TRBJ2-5	TGTGCCAGCAGTACTAAACAGGGGGCATTGGAGACCCAGTACTTC	CASSTKQGALETQYF
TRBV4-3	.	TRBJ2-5	TGCGCCAGCAGCCAAGGGTCCCCCCGGGAGACCCAGTACTTC	CASSQGSPRETQYF
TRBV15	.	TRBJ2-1	TGTGCCACCAGCTCCCCGAGCGGTGGTCGCCCCTACAATGAGCAGTTCTTC	CATSSPSGGRPYNEQFF
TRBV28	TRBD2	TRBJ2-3	TGTGCCAGCAGTTTACCGGGAGGCCTCACAGATACGCAGTATTTT	CASSLPGGLTDTQYF
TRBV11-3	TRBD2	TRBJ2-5	TGTGCCAGCAGCTTAGGCGGGAGGGCCAGTACGGCGGAGACCCAGTACTTC	CASSLGGRASTAETQYF
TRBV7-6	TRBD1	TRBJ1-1	TGTGCCAGCAGCCTGGGGACAGGGAATGCTGAAGCTTTCTTT	CASSLGTGNAEAFF